A single sample gave rise to the 21 T cell receptor beta chains below, sequenced in a study of cytomegalovirus exposure and HLA in healthy donors. The PCR used 60 Vbeta and 13 Jbeta primers. Produced via immunoSEQ multiplex PCR; TCRdb's table is partial and in-frame only. The sample lists 55,000 to 85,000 clones, approximately 90% seen once, with roughly 2% in the top ten. Sequenced: PBMCs. The receptor set was obtained from a woman in her 30s in good health and CMV-seronegative.

CDR3 sequence: CASSFMGGGNEQFF. The DNA for the CDR3 is TGTGCCAGCAGCTTTATGGGAGGTGGCAATGAGCAGTTCTTC. The chain joins TRBV5-5 to TRBJ2-1, with a weak D call TRBD2 (6 bases). CDR3 length equals 14 residues. V shed 2 bases and J shed 6 bases, with 12 bases lying between them. Germline V lookup: CDR1 SGHKS, CDR2 YYEKEE (reference sequence).

V usage is TRBV28 and J usage is TRBJ1-5; TRBD1 might be the D (5 bases). The CDR3 runs 15 residues. The V and J ends lost 6 bases and 4 bases respectively, with 16 bases between them. CDR1 is MDHEN, CDR2 SYDVKM, per germline. CDR3 DNA: TGTGCCAGCAGCCGTGGGAGGGGTCCAAATCAGCCCCAGCATTTT. Its protein is CASSRGRGPNQPQHF.

The chain combines TRBV30 with TRBJ1-2; D possibly corresponds to TRBD1 (6 bases). Germline V gene data show CDR1 as GTSNPN and CDR2 as SVGIG (reference sequence). The CDR3 spans 13 residues. Between the trimmed V and J ends, which lost 0 bases and 7 bases, there was a span of 12 bases. For the CDR3, the DNA is TGTGCCTGGAGTGTAAAGGGGGTTTCTGGCTACACCTTC. It codes for CAWSVKGVSGYTF.

The V call is TRBV28, the J call TRBJ1-1; TRBD1 matches at 9 bases. The germline gives CDR1 MDHEN, CDR2 SYDVKM. The CDR3 is 15 residues long. J gave up 10 bases and V 2 bases, and 11 bases lay outside the gene matches. The CDR3 here is CASSLDAGQGFRAFF. In DNA, the CDR3 is TGTGCCAGCAGTTTAGATGCGGGACAGGGCTTTAGAGCTTTCTTT.

The chain couples TRBV19 to TRBJ1-1; perhaps TRBD1 as D (6 bases). There are 14 residues in the CDR3. Germline V CDR1 and CDR2: LNHDA, SQIVND (reference sequence). Trimming took 3 bases from V and 7 from J, leaving 15 bases between them. CDR3 sequence reads: CASSIRGALFEAFF. The CDR3 nucleotides read TGTGCCAGTAGTATTCGGGGGGCTCTATTTGAAGCTTTCTTT.

The CDR3 sequence is CASSFGPAGGVNTEAFF. CDR3 sequence (DNA): TGTGCCAGCAGCTTCGGGCCGGCAGGCGGGGTGAACACTGAAGCTTTCTTT. The chain combines TRBV7-3 with TRBJ1-1; D is undetermined. Trimming cost V 3 bases and J 0 bases, with 17 bases left between them. This CDR3 is built from 17 residues. CDR1 is SGHTA, CDR2 FQGTGA, per germline.

A note on this clone: The same CDR3 also results from other DNA sequences found in this sample. V and J are TRBV7-6 and TRBJ2-3, with TRBD2 as a possible D gene (5 bases). V was clipped by 2 bases and J by 0 bases, with 15 bases between them. The CDR3 runs 17 residues. Germline-derived CDR1 and CDR2 are SGHVS and FNYEAQ. CDR3 residues: CASSLSSAVASTDTQYF. The CDR3 region has the DNA TGTGCCAGCAGCTTATCCTCAGCGGTGGCTAGCACAGATACGCAGTATTTT.

The V gene is TRBV7-9, the J gene TRBJ2-1, with D perhaps TRBD2 (6 bases). V gave up 3 bases and J gave up 0 bases, with 12 bases separating them. The CDR3 contains 16 residues. In germline, CDR1 is SEHNR, CDR2 FQNEAQ (reference sequence). Here the CDR3 DNA reads TGTGCCAGCAGCTTCGGGGACTGGGACTCCTACAATGAGCAGTTCTTC. Translated, it gives CASSFGDWDSYNEQFF. Based on the CDR3 plus reference TRBV7-9 and TRBJ2-1, the full variable domain is DTGVSQNPRHKITKRGQNVTFRCDPISEHNRLYWYRQTLGQGPEFLTYFQNEAQLEKSRLLSDRFSAERPKGSFSTLEIQRTEQGDSAMYLCASSFGDWDSYNEQFFGPGTRLTVL.

The V call is TRBV7-9, the J call TRBJ2-7, with TRBD1 matching 7 bases. This CDR3 region has 15 residues. V gave up 5 bases and J gave up 7 bases; unmatched junction bases: 14. The germline V gene encodes CDR1 SEHNR and CDR2 FQNEAQ (reference sequence). This CDR3 is CASSPGTVVYEEQYF. The CDR3 coding sequence is TGTGCCAGCAGCCCCGGGACAGTCGTCTACGAGGAGCAGTACTTC.

The chain carries TRBV5-6 and TRBJ2-3; D is undetermined. Deletions cut 5 bases from V and 0 bases from J, with 16 bases between. This CDR3 comprises 16 residues. Germline values: CDR1 SGHDT, CDR2 YYEEEE. CDR3 bases: TGTGCCAGCAGTTATCGCCTAGTATCTAGCACAGATACGCAGTATTTT. It specifies CASSYRLVSSTDTQYF.

V is TRBV25-1 and J is TRBJ1-1; D gene ambiguous. This CDR3 region has 15 residues. V shed 5 bases and J shed 1 base, with 14 bases lying between them. Germline CDR1 and CDR2: MGHDK and SYGVNS. The CDR3 sequence: CASSPPQAWNTEAFF. The CDR3, as DNA: TGTGCCAGCAGTCCACCACAAGCGTGGAACACTGAAGCTTTCTTT.

This sequence joins TRBV28 and TRBJ2-7, with 8 bases aligning to TRBD2. Germline V gives CDR1 MDHEN, CDR2 SYDVKM. V lost 8 bases and J lost 3; bases outside the gene matches: 9. The CDR3 extends over 14 amino acids. CDR3 nucleotides: TGTGCCAGCTCGGGGGGGCAGAAGGTCTACGAGCAGTACTTC. Its translation is CASSGGQKVYEQYF.

The chain combines TRBV28 with TRBJ2-7; 8 bases map to TRBD1. This CDR3 comprises 15 residues. CDR1 is MDHEN and CDR2 is SYDVKM in the germline V gene. With V trimmed by 5 bases and J by 3 bases, 9 bases remained unmatched. CDR3 in amino acids: CASSPSDRAYYEQYF. CDR3 sequence (DNA): TGTGCCAGCAGTCCATCGGACAGGGCGTACTACGAGCAGTACTTC. The full variable domain, completed using reference TRBV28 and TRBJ2-7, is DVKVTQSSRYLVKRTGEKVFLECVQDMDHENMFWYRQDPGLGLRLIYFSYDVKMKEKGDIPEGYSVSREKKERFSLILESASTNQTSMYLCASSPSDRAYYEQYFGPGTRLTVT.

This chain links TRBV6-5 with TRBJ2-2; possibly TRBD2 for D (6 bases). Germline CDR1 MNHEY, CDR2 SVGAGI. V dropped 1 base and J dropped 4 bases, with 13 bases sitting between them. The CDR3 spans 16 residues. CDR3 sequence (DNA): TGTGCCAGCAGTTACTATGCCGCCGGGAGCACCGGGGAGCTGTTTTTT. The encoded protein is CASSYYAAGSTGELFF.

For this clone: Since the CDR3 does not end with the conserved phenylalanine or tryptophan, this likely comes from a read error. V gene TRBV7-9 combines with J gene TRBJ1-2, with unresolved D. Trimming removed 0 bases at V and 3 bases at J, with 11 bases between. The CDR3 has 15 residues. From germline, CDR1 is SEHNR and CDR2 FQNEAQ (reference sequence). CDR3 sequence (DNA): TGTGCCAGCAGCTTAGCGCCTGCCGCAGACTATGGCTACACCCTC. Encoded protein: CASSLAPAADYGYTL.

This rearrangement joins TRBV5-1 to TRBJ2-1; weak D call: TRBD1 (6 bases). This CDR3 is built from 16 residues. CDR1 and CDR2 (germline): SGHRS, YFSETQ. Trimming removed 4 bases from V and 2 bases from J, with 16 bases in between. In DNA, the CDR3 is TGCGCCAGCAGCCAAAAACGGGACACCACCTACAATGAGCAGTTCTTC. The encoded protein is CASSQKRDTTYNEQFF.

J is TRBJ2-7 and V is TRBV18; 9 bases agree with TRBD1. V shed 5 bases and J 7 bases; nucleotides not matched to a gene: 9. Germline loops: CDR1 KGHSH, CDR2 LQKENI. This CDR3 has 14 residues. The CDR3 loop reads CASSGRDRVGEQYF. The DNA of the CDR3 is TGTGCCAGCTCAGGAAGGGACAGGGTGGGAGAGCAGTACTTC. Filled out from reference TRBV18 and TRBJ2-7, the complete variable domain reads NAGVMQNPRHLVRRRGQEARLRCSPMKGHSHVYWYRQLPEEGLKFMVYLQKENIIDESGMPKERFSAEFPKEGPSILRIQQVVRGDSAAYFCASSGRDRVGEQYFGPGTRLTVT.

This chain connects TRBV28 to TRBJ2-7, with a tentative D call TRBD2 (6 bases). The V and J ends lost 5 bases and 1 base respectively, with 12 bases between them. The CDR3 totals 14 residues. Germline V gene sequence: CDR1 MDHEN, CDR2 SYDVKM. CDR3 in amino acids: CASSPEGWSYEQYF. CDR3 DNA: TGTGCCAGCAGTCCGGAGGGGTGGTCCTACGAGCAGTACTTC.

The chain couples TRBV11-3 to TRBJ2-3, with D possibly TRBD2 on 6 matching bases. The CDR3 is made up of 16 amino acids. Germline CDR1 is SGHNT and CDR2 is YENEEA. Trimming removed 2 bases from V and 0 bases from J, with 12 bases in between. The CDR3 nucleotides are TGTGCCAGCAGCTTACGGACTACCCCTAGCACAGATACGCAGTATTTT. Translated, it gives CASSLRTTPSTDTQYF. The variable domain in full, completed from reference TRBV11-3 and TRBJ2-3, reads EAGVVQSPRYKIIEKKQPVAFWCNPISGHNTLYWYLQNLGQGPELLIRYENEEAVDDSQLPKDRFSAERLKGVDSTLKIQPAELGDSAVYLCASSLRTTPSTDTQYFGPGTRLTVL.

CDR3 amino acids: CASSTQRPGGSPETQYF. The CDR3 DNA reads as TGTGCCAGTAGTACCCAACGACCTGGCGGGAGCCCTGAGACCCAGTACTTC. The J gene is TRBJ2-5, the V gene TRBV19, with 7 bases fitting TRBD2. The CDR3 sequence is 17 residues long. The germline V gene encodes CDR1 LNHDA and CDR2 SQIVND (reference sequence). V trimming: 4 bases; J trimming: 5 bases; junction bases outside the gene matches: 16.

The gene calls are TRBV21-1 and TRBJ2-7; the table's D call, TRBD1, was not checked against the DNA. TRBV21-1 represents a pseudogene. There are 12 residues in the CDR3. The CDR3 spells CADRGKRHEQYF. The CDR3 region has the DNA TGTGCCGACAGGGGTAAACGGCACGAGCAGTACTTC.